This passage covers 7 T cell receptor beta chains from one sample sequenced in a study of shared clonotypes between healthy human individuals. The repertoire was sequenced with immunoSEQ multiplex PCR; TCRdb's copy has only in-frame clones and lacks some. The sample yields about 450,000 clones, around 79% seen once. The material sequenced was PBMCs. The receptors originated from a woman in her 40s in good health. Some clones in this sample may be carry-over from other donors' samples.

Here the CDR3 DNA reads TGTGCCAGCAGCCCCCGTCGGGGGACAGGGGGTACAGATACGCAGTATTTT. It specifies CASSPRRGTGGTDTQYF. This chain connects TRBV7-8 to TRBJ2-3, with 11 bases that match TRBD1. Germline CDR1 reads SGHVS; CDR2 reads FQNEAQ. This CDR3 is 17 amino acids long. Losses at the gene ends were 5 bases for V and 3 bases for J; bases not matched to a gene: 10. The whole variable domain, filled in from reference TRBV7-8 and TRBJ2-3, reads GAGVSQSPRYKVAKRGQDVALRCDPISGHVSLFWYQQALGQGPEFLTYFQNEAQLDKSGLPSDRFFAERPEGSVSTLKIQRTQQEDSAVYLCASSPRRGTGGTDTQYFGPGTRLTVL.

The rearrangement links TRBV19 to TRBJ1-5, with TRBD1 matching over 8 bases. The CDR3 covers 13 residues. Germline V CDR1 and CDR2: LNHDA, SQIVND (reference sequence). J was trimmed by 6 bases and V by 6 bases; bases with no gene match: 4. This chain's CDR3 is CASRTGDGQPQHF. The CDR3 region has the DNA TGTGCCAGTAGGACAGGGGATGGTCAGCCCCAGCATTTT.

V and J are TRBV28 and TRBJ2-7; D remains ambiguous. CDR3 length: 12 residues. The germline V and J ends were trimmed by 7 bases and 6 bases, with 13 bases remaining between them. Per the germline V gene, CDR1 is MDHEN and CDR2 is SYDVKM. The CDR3 loop reads CASTFRIGEQYF. CDR3 coding DNA: TGTGCCAGCACCTTTAGAATCGGCGAGCAGTACTTC.

The table lists this clone with many counts. This rearrangement joins TRBV10-2 to TRBJ2-1; 7 bases align to TRBD2. This CDR3 has 15 residues. V trimming: 1 base; J trimming: 3 bases; junction bases outside the gene matches: 3. Germline CDR1 reads WSHSY; CDR2 reads SAAADI. The CDR3 nucleotides read TGCGCCAGCAGTGAGTGGCTAGCGGACTACAATGAGCAGTTCTTC. Protein sequence: CASSEWLADYNEQFF.

The rearrangement uses TRBV14 and TRBJ2-3; TRBD2 agrees at 7 bases. The CDR3 extends over 14 amino acids. Germline CDR1 SGHDN, CDR2 FVKESK. V shed 4 bases, J shed 5 bases, and the junction held 6 bases outside the gene matches. CDR3 region: CASSPRLAGDTQYF. Written as DNA, the CDR3 is TGTGCCAGCAGCCCCCGACTAGCCGGAGATACGCAGTATTTT.

This clone was counted a single time. The CDR3 reads CSVEGVSGWDEQFF. The DNA of the CDR3 is TGCAGCGTTGAAGGGGTTTCAGGGTGGGATGAGCAGTTCTTC. This chain uses TRBV29-1 with TRBJ2-1; TRBD1 might be the D (5 bases). This CDR3 comprises 14 residues. Germline lookup yields CDR1 SQVTM and CDR2 ANQGSEA. Trimming left V 1 base short and J 8 bases short, with 15 bases between.

This clone has only a few counts. This chain joins TRBV7-8 and TRBJ2-7; perhaps TRBD2 as D (6 bases). Germline V gene lookup returns CDR1 SGHVS and CDR2 FQNEAQ. The CDR3 has 13 amino acids. V was pared by 5 bases and J by 3 bases, with 11 bases between. CDR3 nucleotides: TGTGCCAGCAGCCTGCGGGACGGCTACGAGCAGTACTTC. As protein: CASSLRDGYEQYF.